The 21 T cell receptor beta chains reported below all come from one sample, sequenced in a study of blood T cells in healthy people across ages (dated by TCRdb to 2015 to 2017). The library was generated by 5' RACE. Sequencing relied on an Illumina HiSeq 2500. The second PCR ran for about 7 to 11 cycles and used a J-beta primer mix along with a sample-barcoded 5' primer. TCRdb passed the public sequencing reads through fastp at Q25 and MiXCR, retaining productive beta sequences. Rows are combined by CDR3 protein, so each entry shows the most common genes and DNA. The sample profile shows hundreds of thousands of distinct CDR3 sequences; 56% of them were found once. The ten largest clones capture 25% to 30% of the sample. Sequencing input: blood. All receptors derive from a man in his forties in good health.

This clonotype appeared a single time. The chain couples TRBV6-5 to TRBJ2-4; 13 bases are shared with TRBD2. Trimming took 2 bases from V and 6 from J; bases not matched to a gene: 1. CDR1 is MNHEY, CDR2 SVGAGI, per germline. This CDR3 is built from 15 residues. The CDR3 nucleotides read TGTGCCAGCAGTTACGGACTAGCGGGGGCAAACATTCAGTACTTC. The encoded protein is CASSYGLAGANIQYF.

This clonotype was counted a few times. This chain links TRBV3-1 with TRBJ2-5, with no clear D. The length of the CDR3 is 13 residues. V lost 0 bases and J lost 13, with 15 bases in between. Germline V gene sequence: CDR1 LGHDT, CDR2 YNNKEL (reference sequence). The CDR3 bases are TGTGCCAGCAGCCAAGACGACGGGTCTCTAGTGTACTTC. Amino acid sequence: CASSQDDGSLVYF.

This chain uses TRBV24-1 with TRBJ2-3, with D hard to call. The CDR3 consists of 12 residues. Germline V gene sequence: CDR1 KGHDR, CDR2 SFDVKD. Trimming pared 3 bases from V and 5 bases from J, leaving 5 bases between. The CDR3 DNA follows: TGTGCCACCAGTGATCCGGGAGATACGCAGTATTTT. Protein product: CATSDPGDTQYF.

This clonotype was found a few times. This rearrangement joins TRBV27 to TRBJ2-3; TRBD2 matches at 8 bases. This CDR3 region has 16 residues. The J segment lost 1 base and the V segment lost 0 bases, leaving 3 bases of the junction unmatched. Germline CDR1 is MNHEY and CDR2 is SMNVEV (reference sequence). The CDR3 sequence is CASSLSSRGGTDTQYF. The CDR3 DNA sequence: TGTGCCAGCAGTTTATCTTCGCGGGGGGGCACAGATACGCAGTATTTT.

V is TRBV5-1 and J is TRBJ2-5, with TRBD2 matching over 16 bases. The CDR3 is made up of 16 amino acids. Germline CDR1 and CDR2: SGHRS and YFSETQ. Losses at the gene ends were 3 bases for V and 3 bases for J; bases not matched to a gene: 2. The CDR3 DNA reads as TGCGCCAGCAGCTCGGGACTAGCGGGAGGGAAAGAGACCCAGTACTTC. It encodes CASSSGLAGGKETQYF.

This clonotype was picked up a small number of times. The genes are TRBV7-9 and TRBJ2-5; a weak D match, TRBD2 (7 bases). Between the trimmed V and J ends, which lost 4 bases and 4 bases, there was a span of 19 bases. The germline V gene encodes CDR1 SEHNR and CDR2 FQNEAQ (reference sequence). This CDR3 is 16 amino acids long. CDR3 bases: TGTGCCAGCAGCTCACAAAACAGGGAGGGTTCAGAGACCCAGTACTTC. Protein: CASSSQNREGSETQYF.

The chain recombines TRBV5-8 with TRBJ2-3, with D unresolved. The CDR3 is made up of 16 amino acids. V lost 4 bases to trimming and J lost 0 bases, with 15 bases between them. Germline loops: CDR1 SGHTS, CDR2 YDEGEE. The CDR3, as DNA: TGTGCCAGCAGCCTGGAAGGCAGAACTAGCACAGATACGCAGTATTTT. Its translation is CASSLEGRTSTDTQYF.

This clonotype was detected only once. CDR3 sequence (DNA): TGTGCCACCAGTGATCCCACTGTTGGCTCTGGGGCCAACGTCCTGACTTTC. It encodes CATSDPTVGSGANVLTF. This chain links TRBV24-1 with TRBJ2-6, with unresolved D. This CDR3 is built from 17 residues. Germline values: CDR1 KGHDR, CDR2 SFDVKD. Trimming pared 3 bases from V and 0 bases from J, leaving 11 bases between.

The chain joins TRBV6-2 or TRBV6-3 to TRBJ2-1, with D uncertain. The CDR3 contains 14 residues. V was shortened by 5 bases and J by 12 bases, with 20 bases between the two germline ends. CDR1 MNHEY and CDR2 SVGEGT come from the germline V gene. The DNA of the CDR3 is TGTGCCAGCAGTATCCTATCGAGTGACGGTGTGCAGTTCTTC. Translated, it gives CASSILSSDGVQFF.

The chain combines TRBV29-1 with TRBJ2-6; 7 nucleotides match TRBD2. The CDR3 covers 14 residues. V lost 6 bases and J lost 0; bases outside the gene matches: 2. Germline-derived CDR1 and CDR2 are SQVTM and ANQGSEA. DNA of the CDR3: TGCAGCGTGGGGGGGACCTCTGGGGCCAACGTCCTGACTTTC. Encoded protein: CSVGGTSGANVLTF.

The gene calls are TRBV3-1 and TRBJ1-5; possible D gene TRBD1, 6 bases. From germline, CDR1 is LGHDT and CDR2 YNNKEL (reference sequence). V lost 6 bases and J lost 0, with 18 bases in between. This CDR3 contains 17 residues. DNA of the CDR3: TGTGCCAGCAGTAGCGACAGGATTTCGGATAGCAATCAGCCCCAGCATTTT. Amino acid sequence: CASSSDRISDSNQPQHF.

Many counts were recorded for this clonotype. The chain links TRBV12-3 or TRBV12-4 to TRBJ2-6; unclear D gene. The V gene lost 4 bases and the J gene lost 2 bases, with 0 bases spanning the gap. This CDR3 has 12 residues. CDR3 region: CASSSGANVLTF. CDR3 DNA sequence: TGTGCCAGCAGTTCTGGGGCCAACGTCCTGACTTTC.

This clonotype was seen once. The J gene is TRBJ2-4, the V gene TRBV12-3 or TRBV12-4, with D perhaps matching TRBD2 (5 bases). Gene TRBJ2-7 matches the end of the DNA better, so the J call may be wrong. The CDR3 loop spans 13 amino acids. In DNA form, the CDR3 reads TGTGCCAGCAGCTTGGACCTAGCTTACGAGCAGTACTTC. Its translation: CASSLDLAYEQYF.

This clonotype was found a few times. The CDR3, as DNA: TGTGCCAGCAGCTTTGGAGCGGCTAGCACAGATACGCAGTATTTT. This codes for CASSFGAASTDTQYF. The V gene is TRBV11-2, the J gene TRBJ2-3; D might be TRBD2 (5 bases). Trimming removed 3 bases from V and 0 bases from J, with 10 bases in between. The V gene's germline CDR1 is SGHAT and CDR2 FQNNGV. This CDR3 region has 15 residues. The full variable domain, in which reference TRBV11-2 and TRBJ2-3 provide the parts outside the CDR3, is EAGVAQSPRYKIIEKRQSVAFWCNPISGHATLYWYQQILGQGPKLLIQFQNNGVVDDSQLPKDRFSAERLKGVDSTLKIQPAKLEDSAVYLCASSFGAASTDTQYFGPGTRLTVL.

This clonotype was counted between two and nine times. The CDR3: CASSPQTDPGTQYF. CDR3 sequence (DNA): TGTGCCAGCAGTCCCCAGACAGACCCGGGGACCCAGTACTTC. The J gene is TRBJ2-5, the V gene TRBV12-3 or TRBV12-4; D possibly corresponds to TRBD1 (5 bases). Trimming stripped 5 bases from V and 7 bases from J, with 17 bases between. This CDR3 comprises 14 residues.

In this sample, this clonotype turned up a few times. CDR3 amino acids: CASRKQDRGNTGELFF. The CDR3 DNA follows: TGTGCCAGCAGAAAACAGGACAGGGGGAACACCGGGGAGCTGTTTTTT. The genes are TRBV3-1 and TRBJ2-2, with TRBD1 matching over 9 bases. The CDR3 runs to 16 residues. The germline gives CDR1 LGHDT, CDR2 YNNKEL (reference sequence). V was clipped by 6 bases and J by 1 base; unmatched bases: 6.

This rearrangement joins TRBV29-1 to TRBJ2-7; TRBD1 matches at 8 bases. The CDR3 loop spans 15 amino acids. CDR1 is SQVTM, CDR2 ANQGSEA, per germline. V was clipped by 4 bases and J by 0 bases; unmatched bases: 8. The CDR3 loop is CSVVPRGLSSYEQYF. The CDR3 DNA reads TGCAGCGTTGTGCCCAGGGGGCTTAGCTCCTACGAGCAGTACTTC.

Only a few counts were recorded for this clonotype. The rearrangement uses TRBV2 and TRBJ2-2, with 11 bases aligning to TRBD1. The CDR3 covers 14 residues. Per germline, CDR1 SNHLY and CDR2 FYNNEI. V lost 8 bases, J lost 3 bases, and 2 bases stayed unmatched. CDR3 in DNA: TGTGCCAGCGGGGACAGGGGGTACACCGGGGAGCTGTTTTTT. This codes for CASGDRGYTGELFF.

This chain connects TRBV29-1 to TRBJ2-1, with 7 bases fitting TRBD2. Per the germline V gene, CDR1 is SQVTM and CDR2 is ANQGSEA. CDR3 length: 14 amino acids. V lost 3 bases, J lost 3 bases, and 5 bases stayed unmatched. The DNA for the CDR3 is TGCAGCGTTGAGAGGGAGGGAAGCTACAATGAGCAGTTCTTC. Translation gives CSVEREGSYNEQFF.

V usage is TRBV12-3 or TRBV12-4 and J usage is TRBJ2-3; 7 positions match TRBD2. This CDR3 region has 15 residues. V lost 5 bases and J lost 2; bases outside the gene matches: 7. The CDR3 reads CASSPLAEHTDTQYF. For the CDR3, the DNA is TGTGCCAGCAGTCCTCTAGCGGAGCACACAGATACGCAGTATTTT.

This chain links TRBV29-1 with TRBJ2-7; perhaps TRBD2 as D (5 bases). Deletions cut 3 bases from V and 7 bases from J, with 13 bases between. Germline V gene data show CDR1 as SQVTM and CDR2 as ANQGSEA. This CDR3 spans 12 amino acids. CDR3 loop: CSVERVDGEQYF. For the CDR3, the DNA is TGCAGCGTTGAGCGGGTGGATGGTGAGCAGTACTTC.